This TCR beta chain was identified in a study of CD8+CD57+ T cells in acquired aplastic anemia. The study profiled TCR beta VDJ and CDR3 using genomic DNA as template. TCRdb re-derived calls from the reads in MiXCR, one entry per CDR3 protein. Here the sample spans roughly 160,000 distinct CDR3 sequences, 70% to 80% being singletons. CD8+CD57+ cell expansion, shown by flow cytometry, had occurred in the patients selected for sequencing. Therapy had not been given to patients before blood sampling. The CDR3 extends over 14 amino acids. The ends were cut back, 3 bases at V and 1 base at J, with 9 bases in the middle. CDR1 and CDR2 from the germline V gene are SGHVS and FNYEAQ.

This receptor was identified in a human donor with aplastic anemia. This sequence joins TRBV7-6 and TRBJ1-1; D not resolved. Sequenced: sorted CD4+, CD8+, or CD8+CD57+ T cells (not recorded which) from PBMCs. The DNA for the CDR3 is TGTGCCAGCAGCTTGTCCATCCAGAACACTGAAGCTTTCTTT. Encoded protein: CASSLSIQNTEAFF.